A single T cell receptor (beta chain) is shown here with its context. The antigen is undetermined. These data come from a study of Tregs in tolerant kidney transplant recipients. Study conclusions and caveats: Expanding Tregs on activated donor B cells appeared to best identify donor-specific TCRbeta clones.

Germline CDR1 is MGHRA and CDR2 is YSYEKL. The CDR3 extends over 15 amino acids. Between the trimmed V and J ends, which lost 1 base and 3 bases, there was a span of 13 bases. Unstimulated Tregs (CD4+CD25+CD127-) and CD4+CD25- non-Tregs were sorted from PBMCs. Only in-frame clones appear in the TCRdb table, and some are missing; sequencing was by immunoSEQ multiplex PCR. The repertoire holds roughly 120,000 clones, with roughly 93% as singletons. This receptor was taken from a human donor in good health. This chain connects TRBV4-1 to TRBJ2-7; maybe TRBD2 (5 bases). The source material was CD4+ T cells from blood. The CDR3 nucleotides read TGCGCCAGCAGCCAAGGACCGGACTGGGACTACGAGCAGTACTTC. Translating it yields CASSQGPDWDYEQYF.